The following is a T cell receptor beta chain sequence with its context. The antigen remains unidentified. TCRdb re-called the reads with MiXCR, one entry per CDR3 protein. The sample has around 740,000 distinct CDR3 sequences, roughly 35% seen once. These data originate in a study of T cell repertoires in cytomegalovirus infection. In the study overall: CMV infection and matching HLA type were both indicated by public TCR beta signatures. Overall study results and limits: HLA-C-restricted, CMV-specific TCR beta clonotypes were dominant ex vivo. Cumulative frequency of public TCR beta families picked out carriers of CMV plus the relevant HLA.

The CDR3 is 15 amino acids. The germline V gene encodes CDR1 LNHDA and CDR2 SQIVND (reference sequence). The germline V and J ends were trimmed by 5 bases and 3 bases, with 17 bases remaining between them. The sequence was obtained from a human donor in good health (CMV status not recorded). Some clones in this sample may be carry-over from other donors' samples. The source material was PBMCs. The genes are TRBV19 and TRBJ2-7; D is uncertain. The CDR3 DNA reads as TGTGCCAGTAGTCTCCACCGGGTCCCAAACTACGAGCAGTACTTC. It encodes CASSLHRVPNYEQYF. Full variable domain (rest looked up from reference TRBV19 and TRBJ2-7): DGGITQSPKYLFRKEGQNVTLSCEQNLNHDAMYWYRQDPGQGLRLIYYSQIVNDFQKGDIAEGYSVSREKKESFPLTVTSAQKNPTAFYLCASSLHRVPNYEQYFGPGTRLTVT.